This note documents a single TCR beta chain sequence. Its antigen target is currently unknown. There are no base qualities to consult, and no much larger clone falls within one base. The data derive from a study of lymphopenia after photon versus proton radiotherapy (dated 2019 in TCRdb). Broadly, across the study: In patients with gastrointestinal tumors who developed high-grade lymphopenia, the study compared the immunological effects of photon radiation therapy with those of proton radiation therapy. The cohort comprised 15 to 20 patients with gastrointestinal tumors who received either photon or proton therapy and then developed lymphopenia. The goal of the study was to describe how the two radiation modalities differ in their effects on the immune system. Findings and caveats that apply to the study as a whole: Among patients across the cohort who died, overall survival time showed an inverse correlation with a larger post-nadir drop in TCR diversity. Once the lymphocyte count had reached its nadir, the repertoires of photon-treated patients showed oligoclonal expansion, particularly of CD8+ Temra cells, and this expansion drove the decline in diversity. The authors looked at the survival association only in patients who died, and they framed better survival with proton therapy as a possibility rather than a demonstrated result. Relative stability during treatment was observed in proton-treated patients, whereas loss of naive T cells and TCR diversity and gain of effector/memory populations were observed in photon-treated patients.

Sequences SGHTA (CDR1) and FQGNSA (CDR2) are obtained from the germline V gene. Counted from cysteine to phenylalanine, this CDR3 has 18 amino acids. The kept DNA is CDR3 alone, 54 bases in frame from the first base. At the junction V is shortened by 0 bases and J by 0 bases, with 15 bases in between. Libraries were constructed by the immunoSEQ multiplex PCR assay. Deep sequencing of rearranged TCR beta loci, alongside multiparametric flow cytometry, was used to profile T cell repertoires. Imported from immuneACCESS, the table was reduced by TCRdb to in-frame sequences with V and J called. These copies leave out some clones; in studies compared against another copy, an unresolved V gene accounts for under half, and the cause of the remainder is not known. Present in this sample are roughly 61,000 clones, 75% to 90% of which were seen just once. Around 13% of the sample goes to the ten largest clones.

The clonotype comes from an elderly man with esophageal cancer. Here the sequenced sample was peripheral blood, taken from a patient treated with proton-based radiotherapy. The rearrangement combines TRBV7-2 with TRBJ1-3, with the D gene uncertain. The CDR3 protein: CASSLAGLRPNSGNTIYF. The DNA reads TGTGCCAGCAGCTTAGCGGGTCTTAGACCGAACTCTGGAAACACCATATATTTT.